Included here is one T cell receptor (beta chain) sequence, with context. Its target is unknown. Using immunoSEQ multiplex PCR, the repertoire was profiled, and TCRdb retains in-frame clones only, with some absent. The sample holds some 88,000 clones, about 92% seen once. This entry is derived from a study of T cell responses to AZD1222 COVID-19 vaccine. At the level of the study: Pooling was applied to second doses at about 4 or about 12 weeks. Study-level points and caveats: Within unmutated variant regions lay the reported targets of nearly half of spike-specific TCRs.

Looked up from germline, CDR1 is GTSNPN and CDR2 is SVGIG (reference sequence). V was trimmed by 3 bases and J by 9 bases, leaving 18 bases between them. CDR3 length equals 14 residues. The clonotype comes from an adult in good health. V usage is TRBV30 and J usage is TRBJ2-1; no clear D. Material: peripheral blood, obtained on day 0 of AZD1222 vaccination. The CDR3 sequence is CAWSAGPLEGEQFF. The DNA of the CDR3 is TGTGCCTGGAGCGCCGGCCCTTTGGAAGGTGAGCAGTTCTTC.